This T cell receptor beta chain was found in a study of Ad26.COV2.S vaccination and SARS-CoV-2 variants (dated by TCRdb to about 2021). Concerning the study at large: Donors in the vaccine arm were drawn from COV1001, a multicentre, randomized, double-blind, placebo-controlled phase I-IIa trial testing Ad26.COV2.S in healthy adults. Throughout the experiments and outcome assessment, investigators stayed blinded to trial group allocation. Ad26.COV2.S was administered intramuscularly at 5 x 10^10 or 1 x 10^11 viral particles, either as a single shot or as two shots given 56 days apart. Trial participants were randomized into five groups of five, in which low-dose or high-dose Ad26.COV2.S was given once or twice, or placebo was given on both occasions. A total of approximately 30 samples were included in the TCR-sequenced set, comprising about 20 Ad26.COV2.S vaccine recipients, 5 placebo recipients and 8 SARS-CoV-2 convalescent individuals. The specificity and breadth of SARS-CoV-2-reactive T cell receptors after Ad26.COV2.S vaccination were assessed by TCRbeta repertoire sequencing. Points the paper makes about the study in general: Vaccine and placebo recipients had comparable non-spike TCR breadth, which fits with the vaccine containing only spike. Substantial breadth of spike-specific CD8+ and CD4+ T cell responses was reported after vaccination. The study was not powered to compare responses between vaccine doses or regimens. According to the authors, total T cell responses may have been underestimated by the TCR breadth and depth analyses. Ad26.COV2.S recipients had higher spike-specific TCR breadth than placebo recipients (P = 0.0014).

This clone was seen only once. Its antigen is unknown. One base away there is no much larger clone; base qualities are not given. The treatment or condition label for this specimen denotes: some 20 received Ad26.COV2.S at low or high dose, single or two shots; about 5 received placebo; per-sample allocation not given. For vaccine and placebo recipients, repertoires were sequenced using samples collected on day 63 after the first injection. Between 29 July and 7 August 2020, Cohort 1b enrolled 25 adults aged 18-55 years at one site in Boston, USA. Ad26.COV2.S consisted of a replication-incompetent adenovirus type 26 vector by which a prefusion-stabilized SARS-CoV-2 spike protein from the original Wuhan strain was expressed. TCRbeta CDR3 regions were sequenced with the immunoSEQ Assay. After extraction, genomic DNA underwent amplification by bias-controlled multiplex PCR, followed by high-throughput sequencing. In the source study's methods: Collapsing and filtering of sequences were performed to quantify the absolute abundance of each unique TCRbeta CDR3 region. Usable DNA was measured by amplifying reference genes present in all nucleated cells, and TCRbeta template counts were normalized to that usable DNA to estimate T cell fraction. Repertoire TCRs were annotated as SARS-CoV-2-specific by exact matching of V gene, CDR3 amino acid sequence and J gene to a known reactive TCR set. The reference SARS-CoV-2 TCR set came from MIRA and was filtered for enrichment in COVID-19-positive ImmuneCODE repertoires, removing public or cross-reactive TCRs. Using the MIRA antigens, annotated TCRs were further analysed by specific ORF or by position within an ORF. Depth was the summed frequency of annotated unique rearrangements, while breadth was defined as annotated unique rearrangements over total unique productive rearrangements. TCR breadth was compared between groups using two-sided Wilcoxon rank-sum tests. In its TCRdb copy, this immuneACCESS table keeps in-frame sequences only and misses some clones. Where compared with another copy, unresolved V genes explain less than half of these, and the others have no known cause. The V and J calls and clone size were taken over from that table, and D and trimming were inferred from the DNA. Across this sample there are around 340,000 clones, with 80% to 90% seen only once. The leading ten clones occupy under 6% of the sample.

The source was peripheral blood, collected in a trial of Ad26.COV2.S vaccine versus placebo. This TCR was sampled from a person between 18 and 59 years old who received the Ad26.COV2.S COVID-19 vaccine or a placebo.

The bases read TGCGCCAGCAGCTTTGGGACCCCCGGCCACGAGCAGTACTTC. Translated, this is CASSFGTPGHEQYF. The receptor chain draws on TRBV5-1 and TRBJ2-7; the D gene is tentatively TRBD1 or TRBD2, each matching 5 bases. Trimming costs V 2 bases and J 5 bases, and their ends lie 14 bases apart. CDR1 and CDR2 (SGHRS, YFSETQ) derive from the germline V gene. From the cysteine up to the phenylalanine, the CDR3 has a length of 14 residues. Of all the DNA, just the CDR3 is kept, 42 bases in frame from base 1.